This TCR beta chain was sequenced for a study of cytomegalovirus exposure and HLA in healthy donors. Findings and caveats of the study: TCR beta V segments were, for the most part, productive about 87% or about 30% of the time in an earlier analysis.

The PCR had 60 Vbeta and 13 Jbeta primers. TCRdb keeps only in-frame clones here, not all; method: immunoSEQ multiplex PCR. The table records fewer than 200,000 clones, nearly 80% of them present only once. CDR1 and CDR2 (germline): KGHSH, LQKENI. The CDR3 has 15 amino acids. The V gene end was trimmed by 8 bases and the J gene end by 2 bases; junction bases not matched to a gene: 4. Worth noting for this clone: Its antigen is still unknown.

Input material: PBMCs. The clonotype was recovered from a man between 35 and 55 years old in good health and CMV-seropositive. The chain joins TRBV18 to TRBJ2-6, with 9 bases that match TRBD1. The CDR3 spells CASTRQGAGANVLTF. As DNA, the CDR3 is TGTGCCAGCACTCGACAGGGGGCTGGGGCCAACGTCCTGACTTTC.